The 15 T cell receptor beta chains below all came from one sample that was sequenced in a study of shared clonotypes between healthy human individuals. CD8 cells regarded as naive lacked CD45RO, were positively chosen for CCR7, and omitted terminally differentiated effector memory CD45RA+ cells. TCRdb's copy holds only in-frame clones and misses some; the assay was immunoSEQ multiplex PCR. This sample carries some 1,900,000 clones, approximately 94% of them seen once, and the ten largest clones take less than 1.5%. Sequenced material: naive CD8+ T cells sorted from blood. All receptors come from a man between 18 and 35 years old in good health.

The genes are TRBV11-2 and TRBJ2-1, with 7 bases fitting TRBD2. The CDR3 runs to 16 residues. The trim removed 1 base at V and 2 bases at J, leaving 5 bases unmatched. CDR1 SGHAT and CDR2 FQNNGV come from the germline V gene. The CDR3 protein is CASSLGGSEAYNEQFF. The CDR3 DNA follows: TGTGCCAGCAGCTTAGGCGGGAGCGAGGCCTACAATGAGCAGTTCTTC.

V and J are TRBV13 and TRBJ2-1; D not certain. Germline lookup yields CDR1 PRHDT and CDR2 FYEKMQ (reference sequence). Trimming left V 3 bases short and J 8 bases short, with 14 bases between. The CDR3 loop spans 14 amino acids. CDR3 in amino acids: CASSLLSGDDEQFF. DNA of the CDR3: TGTGCCAGCAGCTTGTTATCTGGGGATGATGAGCAGTTCTTC.

The chain couples TRBV10-3 to TRBJ2-3; 13 bases map to TRBD2. The trim removed 6 bases at V and 1 base at J, leaving 10 bases unmatched. The CDR3 loop spans 18 amino acids. The V gene's germline CDR1 is ENHRY and CDR2 SYGVKD. CDR3 nucleotides: TGTGCCATCAGGAGGACTAGCGGGAGCCCGGATGGCACAGATACGCAGTATTTT. The encoded protein is CAIRRTSGSPDGTDTQYF.

Worth noting for this clone: Other DNA sequences in this sample translate to the same CDR3. The chain links TRBV5-4 to TRBJ2-5; no firm D call. Trimming pared 0 bases from V and 0 bases from J, leaving 3 bases between. The CDR3 contains 13 residues. Per the germline V gene, CDR1 is SGHNT and CDR2 is YYREEE (reference sequence). The CDR3 loop is CASSLANQETQYF. As DNA, the CDR3 is TGTGCCAGCAGCTTGGCCAACCAAGAGACCCAGTACTTC. Using reference TRBV5-4 and TRBJ2-5 for the parts outside the CDR3, the full variable domain is ETGVTQSPTHLIKTRGQQVTLRCSSQSGHNTVSWYQQALGQGPQFIFQYYREEENGRGNFPPRFSGLQFPNYSSELNVNALELDDSALYLCASSLANQETQYFGPGTRLLVL.

This clone was picked up one time. The rearrangement uses TRBV7-8 and TRBJ2-7, with 7 bases that match TRBD1. The trim removed 5 bases at V and 4 bases at J, leaving 8 bases unmatched. From germline, CDR1 is SGHVS and CDR2 FQNEAQ. This CDR3 has 14 residues. In DNA, the CDR3 is TGTGCCAGCAGCGCCGGGACAGCCATTTACGAGCAGTACTTC. Translated, it gives CASSAGTAIYEQYF. The entire variable domain, with the rest obtained from reference TRBV7-8 and TRBJ2-7, is as follows: GAGVSQSPRYKVAKRGQDVALRCDPISGHVSLFWYQQALGQGPEFLTYFQNEAQLDKSGLPSDRFFAERPEGSVSTLKIQRTQQEDSAVYLCASSAGTAIYEQYFGPGTRLTVT.

The chain joins TRBV6-5 to TRBJ1-5, with no clear D. Per the germline V gene, CDR1 is MNHEY and CDR2 is SVGAGI. With 1 base removed from V and 4 bases from J, the gap between germline ends came to 8 bases. This CDR3 comprises 14 residues. In DNA form, the CDR3 reads TGTGCCAGCAGTTACTACGGGCCAAATCAGCCCCAGCATTTT. This codes for CASSYYGPNQPQHF.

The genes are TRBV5-5 and TRBJ2-7, with D perhaps TRBD1 (6 bases). CDR1 is SGHKS and CDR2 is YYEKEE in the germline V gene (reference sequence). The CDR3 contains 15 residues. Trimming removed 0 bases at V and 2 bases at J, with 12 bases between. CDR3 in amino acids: CASSLGAGVTYEQYF. As DNA, the CDR3 is TGTGCCAGCAGCTTGGGTGCAGGGGTGACCTACGAGCAGTACTTC.

The chain couples TRBV2 to TRBJ2-1; 8 bases are shared with TRBD1. Germline V gives CDR1 SNHLY, CDR2 FYNNEI. The CDR3 consists of 14 residues. V trimming: 11 bases; J trimming: 7 bases; junction bases outside the gene matches: 13. The CDR3 sequence is CAFKGQGAQNEQFF. CDR3 nucleotide sequence: TGTGCCTTTAAGGGGCAGGGGGCTCAAAATGAGCAGTTCTTC.

The genes are TRBV29-1 and TRBJ1-1; 7 nucleotides agree with TRBD1. Per the germline V gene, CDR1 is SQVTM and CDR2 is ANQGSEA. J was trimmed by 6 bases and V by 6 bases; bases with no gene match: 4. The CDR3 sequence is 11 residues long. Written as DNA, the CDR3 is TGCAGCGTCAGCCAGGGGGCTGAAGCTTTCTTT. This codes for CSVSQGAEAFF.

This chain links TRBV4-1 with TRBJ2-2; D gene unclear. CDR3 size: 13 residues. In germline, CDR1 is MGHRA, CDR2 YSYEKL. V shed 3 bases and J shed 4 bases, with 6 bases lying between them. CDR3 DNA: TGCGCCAGCAGCCAGGTTCCCACCGGGGAGCTGTTTTTT. Its protein product is CASSQVPTGELFF.

Remarks on this clone: At the DNA level, this CDR3 is encoded by other sequences in the same sample as well. The chain employs TRBV5-6 and TRBJ2-7, with D uncertain. Germline CDR1 reads SGHDT; CDR2 reads YYEEEE. V was clipped by 0 bases and J by 0 bases, with 7 bases between them. This CDR3 has 14 amino acids. CDR3 sequence reads: CASSLVTASYEQYF. The CDR3 bases are TGTGCCAGCAGCTTGGTTACAGCCTCCTACGAGCAGTACTTC.

The V gene is TRBV7-9, the J gene TRBJ2-3; D may be TRBD2 (6 bases). Germline lookup yields CDR1 SEHNR and CDR2 FQNEAQ (reference sequence). Between the trimmed V and J ends, which lost 5 bases and 2 bases, there was a span of 20 bases. This CDR3 region has 17 residues. CDR3 in DNA: TGTGCCAGCAGCCTCGCTGCGGAGGGAAGACTCACAGATACGCAGTATTTT. It is translated as CASSLAAEGRLTDTQYF.

This clone was seen once. The sample carries other DNA sequences with the same CDR3. The chain recombines TRBV6-5 with TRBJ2-7; maybe TRBD2 (5 bases). Germline CDR1 MNHEY, CDR2 SVGAGI. The CDR3 has 14 amino acids. The V gene lost 2 bases and the J gene lost 0 bases, with 8 bases spanning the gap. The CDR3 spells CASSYGSGSYEQYF. DNA for the CDR3: TGTGCCAGCAGTTACGGCAGCGGCTCCTACGAGCAGTACTTC.

With regard to this clone: Different DNA sequences within this sample yield the same CDR3. V and J are TRBV9 and TRBJ2-3; 13 bases are a match to TRBD2. This CDR3 is built from 16 residues. Trimming removed 1 base from V and 6 bases from J; junction bases left unmatched: 5. CDR1 SGDLS and CDR2 YYNGEE come from the germline V gene. CDR3 bases: TGTGCCAGCAGCGTAACTAGCGGGGGGGCGACGGATACGCAGTATTTT. Protein: CASSVTSGGATDTQYF.

For this clone: This same CDR3 is encoded by further DNA sequences in the sample. This sequence joins TRBV28 and TRBJ1-1, with D perhaps TRBD1 (6 bases). From germline, CDR1 is MDHEN and CDR2 SYDVKM. The CDR3 loop spans 14 amino acids. Trimming removed 3 bases at V and 5 bases at J, with 13 bases between. CDR3 sequence reads: CASSFRGRGTEAFF. CDR3 nucleotide sequence: TGTGCCAGCAGTTTCCGGGGGCGGGGTACTGAAGCTTTCTTT. The entire variable domain, with the rest obtained from reference TRBV28 and TRBJ1-1, is as follows: DVKVTQSSRYLVKRTGEKVFLECVQDMDHENMFWYRQDPGLGLRLIYFSYDVKMKEKGDIPEGYSVSREKKERFSLILESASTNQTSMYLCASSFRGRGTEAFFGQGTRLTVV.